One TCR beta chain is described in this entry. Antigen unknown. The CDR3 covers 16 residues. Between the trimmed V and J ends, which lost 6 bases and 3 bases, there was a span of 21 bases. Germline V gene lookup returns CDR1 MDHEN and CDR2 SYDVKM. Measured with immunoSEQ multiplex PCR; TCRdb has only the in-frame clones, and not every one. The top ten clones hold 3% to 3.5% of a sample with over 150,000 clones, approximately 91% of them seen once. This record belongs to a study of T cell responses to AZD1222 COVID-19 vaccine. Pooled together were second doses at about 4 or about 12 weeks. General study findings and limits: Reportedly, nearly half of unique spike TCRs recognized epitopes outside B.1.351/B.1.1.7 mutations. Females outnumbered males among donors, who were mostly white British; clonal diversity was possibly underestimated.

This sequence was found in an adult who received the AZD1222 COVID-19 vaccine. This specimen consisted of peripheral blood, obtained 28 days after the second AZD1222 dose. The chain recombines TRBV28 with TRBJ2-7, with D unresolved. CDR3 loop: CASRLWTTLFNYEQYF. CDR3 nucleotide sequence: TGTGCCAGCAGACTCTGGACGACCCTCTTCAACTACGAGCAGTACTTC.